This section outlines one T cell receptor (beta chain) sequence together with its context. Its antigen is undetermined. The record originates from a study of T cells after yellow fever vaccination. Study-level background: SMART-Seq v4 Ultra Low Input handled preparation of low-cell-number fractions. Whole-study findings and limits: Weaker overall, the secondary response nonetheless peaked faster (day 5 versus 15).

Germline V gene sequence: CDR1 SEHNR, CDR2 FQNEAQ (reference sequence). The CDR3 extends over 11 amino acids. V gave up 5 bases and J gave up 5 bases; unmatched junction bases: 0. The authors made TCR cDNA by 5'RACE template switching, adding a universal primer site and UMIs. TCRdb ran MiXCR on the 5' RACE reads and lists one entry per CDR3 protein. The repertoire holds 300,000 or so distinct CDR3 sequences, with roughly 8% as singletons. J is TRBJ2-7 and V is TRBV7-9; 7 bases are shared with TRBD1. The TCR comes from a young man who received the YFV17D yellow fever vaccine. The material sequenced was PBMCs, taken 35 to 50 days after the first yellow fever vaccination. CDR3 sequence (DNA): TGTGCCAGCAGCGACAGGGACGAGCAGTACTTC. Protein: CASSDRDEQYF. The full variable domain, with the rest looked up from reference TRBV7-9 and TRBJ2-7, is DTGVSQNPRHKITKRGQNVTFRCDPISEHNRLYWYRQTLGQGPEFLTYFQNEAQLEKSRLLSDRFSAERPKGSFSTLEIQRTEQGDSAMYLCASSDRDEQYFGPGTRLTVT.